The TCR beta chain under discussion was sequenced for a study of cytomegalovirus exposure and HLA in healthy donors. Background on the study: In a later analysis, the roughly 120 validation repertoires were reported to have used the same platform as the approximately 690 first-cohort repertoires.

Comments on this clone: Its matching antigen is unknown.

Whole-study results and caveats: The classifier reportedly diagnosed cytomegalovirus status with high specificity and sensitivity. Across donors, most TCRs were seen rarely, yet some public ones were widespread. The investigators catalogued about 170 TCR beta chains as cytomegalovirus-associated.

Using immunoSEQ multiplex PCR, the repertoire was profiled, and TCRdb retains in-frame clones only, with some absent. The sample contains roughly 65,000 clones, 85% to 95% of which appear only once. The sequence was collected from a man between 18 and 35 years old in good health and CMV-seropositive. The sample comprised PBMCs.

This CDR3 is CASSMLDRDSGEQYF. The CDR3 DNA sequence: TGTGCCAGTAGTATGCTAGACAGGGATAGCGGCGAGCAGTACTTC. The chain recombines TRBV19 with TRBJ2-7, with D possibly matching TRBD1 (7 bases). Germline-derived CDR1 and CDR2 are LNHDA and SQIVND (reference sequence). The CDR3 consists of 15 residues. The V end was cut by 3 bases, the J end by 6 bases, with 18 bases between. Filled out from reference TRBV19 and TRBJ2-7, the complete variable domain reads DGGITQSPKYLFRKEGQNVTLSCEQNLNHDAMYWYRQDPGQGLRLIYYSQIVNDFQKGDIAEGYSVSREKKESFPLTVTSAQKNPTAFYLCASSMLDRDSGEQYFGPGTRLTVT.